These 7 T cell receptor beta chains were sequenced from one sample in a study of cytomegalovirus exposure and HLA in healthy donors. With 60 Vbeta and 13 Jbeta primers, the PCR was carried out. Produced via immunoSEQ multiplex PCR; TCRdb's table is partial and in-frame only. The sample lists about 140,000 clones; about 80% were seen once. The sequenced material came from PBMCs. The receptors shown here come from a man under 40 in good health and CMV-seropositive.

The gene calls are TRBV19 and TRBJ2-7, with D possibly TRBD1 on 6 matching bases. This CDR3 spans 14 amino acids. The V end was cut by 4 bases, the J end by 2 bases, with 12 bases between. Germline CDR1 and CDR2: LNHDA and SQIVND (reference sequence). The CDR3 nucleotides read TGTGCCAGTAGTACCTCGGGACAACCCTACGAGCAGTACTTC. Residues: CASSTSGQPYEQYF.

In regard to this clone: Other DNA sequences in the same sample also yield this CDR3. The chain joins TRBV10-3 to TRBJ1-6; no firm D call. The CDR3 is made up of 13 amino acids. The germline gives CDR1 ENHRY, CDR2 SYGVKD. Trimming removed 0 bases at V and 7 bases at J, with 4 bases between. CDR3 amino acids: CAISESQNSPLHF. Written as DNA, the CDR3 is TGTGCCATCAGTGAGTCACAGAATTCACCCCTCCACTTT.

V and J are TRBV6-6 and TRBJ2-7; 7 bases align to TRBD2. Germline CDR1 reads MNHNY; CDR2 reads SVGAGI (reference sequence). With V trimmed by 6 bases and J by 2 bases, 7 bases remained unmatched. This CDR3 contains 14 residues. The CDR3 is CASSPERDAYEQYF. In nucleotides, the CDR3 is TGTGCCAGCAGCCCTGAGCGGGACGCCTACGAGCAGTACTTC.

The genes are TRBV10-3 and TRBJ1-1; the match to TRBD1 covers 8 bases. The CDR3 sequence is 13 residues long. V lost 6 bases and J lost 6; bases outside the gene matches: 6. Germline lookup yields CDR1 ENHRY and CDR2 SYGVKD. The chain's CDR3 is CAIRGTGIAEAFF. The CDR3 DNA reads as TGTGCCATCAGGGGGACAGGAATTGCTGAAGCTTTCTTT.

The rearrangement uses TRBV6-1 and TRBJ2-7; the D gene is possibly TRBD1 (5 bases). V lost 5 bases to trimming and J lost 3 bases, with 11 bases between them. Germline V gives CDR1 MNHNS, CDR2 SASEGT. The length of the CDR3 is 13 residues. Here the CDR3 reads CASSPVDNYEQYF. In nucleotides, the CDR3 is TGTGCCAGCAGTCCCGTGGACAACTACGAGCAGTACTTC.

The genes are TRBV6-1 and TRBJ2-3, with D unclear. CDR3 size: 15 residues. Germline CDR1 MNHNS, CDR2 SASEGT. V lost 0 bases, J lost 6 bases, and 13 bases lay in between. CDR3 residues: CASSEALRYADTQYF. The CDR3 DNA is TGTGCCAGCAGTGAAGCGCTTCGGTATGCGGATACGCAGTATTTT.

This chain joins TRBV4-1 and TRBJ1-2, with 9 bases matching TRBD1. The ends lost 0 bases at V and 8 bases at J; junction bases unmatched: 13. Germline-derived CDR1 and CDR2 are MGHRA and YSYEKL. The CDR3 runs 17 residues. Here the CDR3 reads CASSQDVRDRASRGYTF. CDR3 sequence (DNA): TGCGCCAGCAGCCAAGATGTTAGGGACAGGGCTTCGCGGGGCTACACCTTC.